These 30 T cell receptor beta chains originate from one sample sequenced in a study of read filtering for tumor transcriptome and immune sequencing. From around 440 ng of RNA, a library with molecular barcoded alpha/delta and beta/gamma adaptors was made. Using its own MiXCR run on the reads, TCRdb lists one record per CDR3 protein. The sample includes about 39,000 distinct CDR3 sequences, 14% of them seen just once. The sequencing sample was made of a population of CD138-negative cells sorted from bone marrow. The receptors were gathered from a donor over 35 with multiple myeloma.

On this clonotype: A read error likely explains this, since a far larger clone differs by one base. The CDR3 DNA follows: TGTGCCAGCGGTCTAATAGGGACTGAAGCTTTCTTT. This translates into CASGLIGTEAFF. The chain joins TRBV6-6 to TRBJ1-1; D ambiguous. Germline CDR1 and CDR2: MNHNY and SVGAGI (reference sequence). V was clipped by 8 bases and J by 5 bases, with 12 bases between them. This CDR3 comprises 12 residues.

In its sample, this clonotype was seen many times. The chain recombines TRBV7-8 with TRBJ2-1; 9 bases map to TRBD1. Germline loops: CDR1 SGHVS, CDR2 FQNEAQ. CDR3 length equals 11 residues. J lost 12 bases, V lost 7 bases, and 4 bases had no gene match. This chain's CDR3 is CASIDRGGQFF. CDR3 bases: TGTGCCAGCATTGACAGGGGGGGGCAGTTCTTC.

This clonotype was counted at least ten times. The chain has TRBV20-1 and TRBJ2-5, with no clear D. With 4 bases removed from V and 4 bases from J, the gap between germline ends came to 16 bases. The CDR3 is 14 residues long. Germline V lookup: CDR1 DFQATT, CDR2 SNEGSKA (reference sequence). This chain's CDR3 is CSANLLWVGETQYF. CDR3 sequence (DNA): TGCAGTGCTAACTTACTATGGGTGGGAGAGACCCAGTACTTC.

There are many counts of this clonotype. This rearrangement joins TRBV19 to TRBJ2-1; possible D gene TRBD2, 5 bases. CDR1 LNHDA and CDR2 SQIVND come from the germline V gene (reference sequence). V was clipped by 5 bases and J by 9 bases, with 20 bases between them. The length of the CDR3 is 15 residues. This chain's CDR3 is CASSWRLELWGEQFF. The CDR3 DNA reads TGTGCCAGTAGTTGGAGGTTAGAGCTTTGGGGTGAGCAGTTCTTC.

There are many counts of this clonotype. The rearrangement joins TRBV6-5 to TRBJ2-1; the D gene is possibly TRBD1 (5 bases). V gave up 5 bases and J gave up 7 bases, with 15 bases separating them. The germline V gene encodes CDR1 MNHEY and CDR2 SVGAGI. This CDR3 has 14 amino acids. DNA of the CDR3: TGTGCCAGCAGTGCAGGGTTATCGAGGAATGAGCAGTTCTTC. It encodes CASSAGLSRNEQFF.

The CDR3 reads CASSKIYDRGDYGYTF. DNA for the CDR3: TGTGCCAGTAGTAAGATCTACGACAGGGGGGACTATGGCTACACCTTC. V is TRBV19 and J is TRBJ1-2, with 9 positions matching TRBD1. V shed 4 bases and J 3 bases; nucleotides not matched to a gene: 9. This CDR3 is 16 amino acids long. Per the germline V gene, CDR1 is LNHDA and CDR2 is SQIVND (reference sequence).

This clonotype is large. The rearrangement uses TRBV7-6 and TRBJ2-1; the D is unclear. The germline CDR1 and CDR2 sequences are SGHVS and FNYEAQ. CDR3 length equals 13 residues. Trimming removed 2 bases at V and 3 bases at J, with 5 bases between. The CDR3 loop reads CASSLFDYNEQFF. The CDR3 nucleotides are TGTGCCAGCAGCTTATTCGACTACAATGAGCAGTTCTTC.

This clonotype was picked up many times. This rearrangement joins TRBV5-1 to TRBJ2-5; D unclear. V was pared by 4 bases and J by 3 bases, with 10 bases between. Germline CDR1 SGHRS, CDR2 YFSETQ. The CDR3 runs to 13 residues. DNA of the CDR3: TGCGCCAGCAGCGTCCGGGTGGAAGAGACCCAGTACTTC. Its translation is CASSVRVEETQYF. The full variable domain, completed using reference TRBV5-1 and TRBJ2-5, is KAGVTQTPRYLIKTRGQQVTLSCSPISGHRSVSWYQQTPGQGLQFLFEYFSETQRNKGNFPGRFSGRQFSNSRSEMNVSTLELGDSALYLCASSVRVEETQYFGPGTRLLVL.

Ten or more counts support this clonotype. The chain carries TRBV7-8 and TRBJ2-7, with no clear D. Trimming took 5 bases from V and 1 from J, leaving 12 bases between them. The germline gives CDR1 SGHVS, CDR2 FQNEAQ. The CDR3 extends over 14 amino acids. The CDR3, as DNA: TGTGCCAGCAGCCCCGGACGTAAGTCCTACGAGCAGTACTTC. This translates into CASSPGRKSYEQYF.

This clonotype appeared many times. The rearrangement links TRBV12-3 or TRBV12-4 to TRBJ1-1; D uncertain. V lost 6 bases and J 6 bases, leaving 14 bases between the germline ends. The CDR3 has 13 residues. DNA for the CDR3: TGTGCCAGCAGCCAACACGGGATCCCTGAAGCTTTCTTT. This codes for CASSQHGIPEAFF.

Ten or more counts support this clonotype. This sequence joins TRBV5-4 and TRBJ2-1, with no clear D. The V end lost 2 bases, the J end lost 8 bases, and 5 bases lay between the germline ends. The CDR3 consists of 11 residues. CDR1 SGHNT and CDR2 YYREEE come from the germline V gene (reference sequence). CDR3: CASSFDHEQFF. CDR3 nucleotide sequence: TGTGCCAGCAGCTTTGACCATGAGCAGTTCTTC.

This clonotype was seen only a few times. At one boundary the junction diverges from the germline segment, which might be a read error. The chain links TRBV28 to TRBJ2-7; tentatively, D is TRBD2 (6 bases). The CDR3 is 14 amino acids. Germline lookup yields CDR1 MDHEN and CDR2 SYDVKM. The CDR3 nucleotides read TGTGCCAGCAGTGCGGGACGGGCTTCCTACGAGCGGTACTTC. Translation gives CASSAGRASYERYF.

This clonotype has at least ten counts. The V call is TRBV2, the J call TRBJ2-6; maybe TRBD1 (5 bases). V lost 6 bases, J lost 0 bases, and 9 bases lay in between. There are 15 residues in the CDR3. Per the germline V gene, CDR1 is SNHLY and CDR2 is FYNNEI. CDR3 residues: CASRDRSSGANVLTF. As DNA, the CDR3 is TGTGCCAGCAGAGACAGAAGCTCTGGGGCCAACGTCCTGACTTTC.

This clonotype was observed many times. This chain uses TRBV5-1 with TRBJ2-1; possible D gene TRBD1, 5 bases. Between the trimmed V and J ends, which lost 2 bases and 4 bases, there was a span of 7 bases. The CDR3 covers 13 residues. CDR1 SGHRS and CDR2 YFSETQ come from the germline V gene. Here the CDR3 DNA reads TGCGCCAGCAGCTTACAGGATTACAATGAGCAGTTCTTC. Encoded protein: CASSLQDYNEQFF. The full variable domain, rest sourced from reference TRBV5-1 and TRBJ2-1, is KAGVTQTPRYLIKTRGQQVTLSCSPISGHRSVSWYQQTPGQGLQFLFEYFSETQRNKGNFPGRFSGRQFSNSRSEMNVSTLELGDSALYLCASSLQDYNEQFFGPGTRLTVL.

This clonotype has just a few counts. The conserved phenylalanine or tryptophan is not found at the CDR3 terminus, so this likely reflects a read error. The gene calls are TRBV10-2 and TRBJ2-7; TRBD2 is a possible D gene (5 bases). The CDR3 has 15 residues. CDR1 is WSHSY, CDR2 SAAADI, per germline. This chain's CDR3 is CASSVGGPSSYEQYL. The CDR3 bases are TGTGCCAGCAGTGTAGGAGGACCATCTTCCTACGAGCAGTACCTC.

The chain uses TRBV29-1 and TRBJ2-6; no clear D gene. The CDR3 contains 13 residues. Germline V gives CDR1 SQVTM, CDR2 ANQGSEA. V was shortened by 7 bases and J by 1 base, with 8 bases between the two germline ends. This chain's CDR3 is CSALGSGANVLTF. The CDR3 coding sequence is TGCAGCGCCCTGGGGTCTGGGGCCAACGTCCTGACTTTC.

The J gene is TRBJ2-1, the V gene TRBV12-3 or TRBV12-4; D tentatively fits TRBD1 or TRBD2 (5 bases each). The V end lost 7 bases, the J end lost 9 bases, and 16 bases lay between the germline ends. This CDR3 region has 13 residues. In DNA, the CDR3 is TGTGCCAGCACCCCGGACCAGAGGGGTGAGCAGTTCTTC. Residues: CASTPDQRGEQFF.

A remark on this clonotype: This may come from a read error, since a much larger clone is one base off. Here the CDR3 omits its conserved ending phenylalanine or tryptophan, so a read error is the likely source. This chain links TRBV7-9 with TRBJ1-1; D is unclear. Between the trimmed V and J ends, which lost 5 bases and 5 bases, there was a span of 12 bases. CDR1 SEHNR and CDR2 FQNEAQ come from the germline V gene (reference sequence). The CDR3 is 13 residues long. The CDR3 DNA reads as TGTGCCAGCAGCCCGGACGGACCAACTGAAGCTTTCCTT. As protein: CASSPDGPTEAFL.

In its sample, this clonotype was seen many times. The genes are TRBV2 and TRBJ2-2, with TRBD1 matching 10 bases. Germline V gene lookup returns CDR1 SNHLY and CDR2 FYNNEI. V was pared by 6 bases and J by 3 bases, with 4 bases of the junction left unmatched. This CDR3 region has 15 residues. The CDR3 reads CASSRTGGDTGELFF. The CDR3 bases are TGTGCCAGCAGCAGGACAGGGGGGGACACCGGGGAGCTGTTTTTT.

This clonotype was found many times. The chain uses TRBV10-2 and TRBJ1-2; possible D gene TRBD1, 6 bases. V lost 10 bases and J 6 bases, leaving 12 bases between the germline ends. Germline CDR1 reads WSHSY; CDR2 reads SAAADI. The CDR3 sequence is 11 residues long. CDR3 bases: TGCGCCATCAGAGGGGGGGATGGCTACACCTTC. Translated, it gives CAIRGGDGYTF.

Ten or more counts support this clonotype. This chain joins TRBV7-9 and TRBJ1-1; D unclear. The germline CDR1 and CDR2 sequences are SEHNR and FQNEAQ (reference sequence). This CDR3 region has 13 residues. V gave up 7 bases and J gave up 6 bases, with 15 bases separating them. CDR3 DNA sequence: TGTGCCAGCACCCCCCCCGGTCGCGCTGAAGCTTTCTTT. It translates to CASTPPGRAEAFF.

This chain connects TRBV5-1 to TRBJ1-1; TRBD1 aligns across 10 bases. V was clipped by 4 bases and J by 6 bases; unmatched bases: 9. Germline assignment: CDR1 SGHRS and CDR2 YFSETQ. The CDR3 covers 15 residues. The CDR3 DNA reads TGCGCCAGCAGCGACCCGGGACAGGGGCCTTCTGAAGCTTTCTTT. Translating it yields CASSDPGQGPSEAFF.

This clonotype showed up many times. This chain links TRBV5-1 with TRBJ2-3; a weak D match, TRBD1 (6 bases). Germline V gene sequence: CDR1 SGHRS, CDR2 YFSETQ. Trimming cost V 4 bases and J 6 bases, with 12 bases left between them. This CDR3 region has 13 residues. CDR3 loop: CASSRDQGDTQYF. The CDR3 nucleotides are TGCGCCAGCAGCCGGGATCAGGGGGATACGCAGTATTTT. The variable domain in full, completed from reference TRBV5-1 and TRBJ2-3, reads KAGVTQTPRYLIKTRGQQVTLSCSPISGHRSVSWYQQTPGQGLQFLFEYFSETQRNKGNFPGRFSGRQFSNSRSEMNVSTLELGDSALYLCASSRDQGDTQYFGPGTRLTVL.

This clonotype has ten or more counts. The J gene is TRBJ1-5, the V gene TRBV7-2, with 8 bases fitting TRBD1. This CDR3 comprises 14 residues. Germline CDR1 and CDR2: SGHTA and FQGNSA. V shed 3 bases and J 7 bases; nucleotides not matched to a gene: 5. DNA for the CDR3: TGTGCCAGCAGCTTCGGACAGGGAGGACAGCCCCAGCATTTT. Translating gives CASSFGQGGQPQHF.

On this clonotype itself: A much larger clone differs from this one at a single base, so this may be a read error. V is TRBV28 and J is TRBJ1-1; no firm D call. The V gene lost 11 bases and the J gene lost 10 bases, with 20 bases spanning the gap. The length of the CDR3 is 12 residues. Germline V gene sequence: CDR1 MDHEN, CDR2 SYDVKM. The CDR3 spells CALSRGEGRAFF. The CDR3 DNA follows: TGTGCCCTCAGCCGGGGAGAAGGGAGAGCTTTCTTT.

This clonotype was seen more than once but under ten times. The DNA for the CDR3 is TGCAGTGCTCGAACTAGCGGGGGGGTGGGGGAGCAGTACTTC. As protein: CSARTSGGVGEQYF. The chain recombines TRBV20-1 with TRBJ2-7; 13 bases line up with TRBD2. J was trimmed by 7 bases and V by 5 bases; bases with no gene match: 8. The length of the CDR3 is 14 residues. Germline CDR1 is DFQATT and CDR2 is SNEGSKA (reference sequence).

This clonotype showed up many times. The chain is built from TRBV12-3 or TRBV12-4 and TRBJ2-7; D is undetermined. This CDR3 is built from 12 residues. The ends were cut back, 5 bases at V and 7 bases at J, with 12 bases in the middle. The CDR3 here is CASSLSGLEQYF. CDR3 sequence (DNA): TGTGCCAGCAGTCTTTCAGGTTTGGAGCAGTACTTC.

This clonotype appeared a few times. J is TRBJ2-7 and V is TRBV5-1; 7 nucleotides match TRBD1. Germline V gene data show CDR1 as SGHRS and CDR2 as YFSETQ. The CDR3 has 13 amino acids. V dropped 4 bases and J dropped 2; count of bases not matched to a gene: 3. CDR3 loop: CASSVGQAYEQYF. CDR3 DNA: TGCGCCAGCAGCGTTGGACAGGCCTACGAGCAGTACTTC.

Worth noting for this clonotype: A read error may be the cause here, since a much bigger clone is one base away. The chain carries TRBV12-3 or TRBV12-4 and TRBJ2-5; 7 nucleotides line up with TRBD1. The CDR3 is 14 amino acids. This CDR3 reads CANSLGGAGETQYF. The DNA of the CDR3 is TGTGCCAACAGTTTAGGGGGCGCAGGAGAGACCCAGTACTTC.

As for this clonotype: This clone may be a read error of a much larger clone one base away. This chain connects TRBV6-2 or TRBV6-3 to TRBJ2-7; TRBD1 aligns across 7 bases. Germline values: CDR1 MNHEY, CDR2 SVGEGT. CDR3 length: 12 residues. CDR3 in amino acids: CTSSFYRGEQYF. CDR3 DNA sequence: TGTACCAGCAGTTTCTACAGGGGCGAGCAGTACTTC.